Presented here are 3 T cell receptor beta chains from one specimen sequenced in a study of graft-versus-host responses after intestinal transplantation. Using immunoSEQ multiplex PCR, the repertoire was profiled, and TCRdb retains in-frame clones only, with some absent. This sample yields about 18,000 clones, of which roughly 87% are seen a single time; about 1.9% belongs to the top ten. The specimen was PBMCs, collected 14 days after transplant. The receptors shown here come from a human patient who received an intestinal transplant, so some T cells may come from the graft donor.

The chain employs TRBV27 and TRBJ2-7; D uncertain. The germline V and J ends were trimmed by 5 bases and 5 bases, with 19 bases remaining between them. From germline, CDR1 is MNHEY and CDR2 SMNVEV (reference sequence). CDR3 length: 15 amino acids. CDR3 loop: CASSRLSPNSHEQYF. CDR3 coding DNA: TGTGCCAGCAGTAGACTTAGTCCAAACAGCCACGAGCAGTACTTC.

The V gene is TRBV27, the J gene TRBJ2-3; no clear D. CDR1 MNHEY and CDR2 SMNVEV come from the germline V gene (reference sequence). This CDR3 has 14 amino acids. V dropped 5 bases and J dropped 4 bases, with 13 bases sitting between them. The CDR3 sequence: CASSPKWGADTQYF. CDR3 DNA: TGTGCCAGCAGTCCGAAATGGGGTGCAGATACGCAGTATTTT.

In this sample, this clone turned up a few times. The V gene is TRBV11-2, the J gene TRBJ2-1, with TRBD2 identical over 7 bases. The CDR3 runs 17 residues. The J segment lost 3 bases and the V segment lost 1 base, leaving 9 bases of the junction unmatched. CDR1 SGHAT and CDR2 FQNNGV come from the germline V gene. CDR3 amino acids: CASSLALAGELYNEQFF. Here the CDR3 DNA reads TGTGCCAGCAGCTTAGCTCTGGCGGGGGAGCTCTACAATGAGCAGTTCTTC.